This TCR beta chain is from a study of T-cell memory formation after mild COVID-19. Turning to the study itself: Clustering of TCRs was largely donor specific. Study-wide results and caveats: Second-wave clones with a day 37 peak had unconfirmed SARS-CoV-2 specificity.

TCRdb processed the 5' RACE reads anew with MiXCR; each CDR3 protein has one entry. The table has 580,000 or so distinct CDR3 sequences, around a sixth seen once; the top ten hold roughly 8%. V was clipped by 5 bases and J by 4 bases; unmatched bases: 8. CDR1 and CDR2 (germline): LNHDA, SQIVND (reference sequence). The CDR3 loop spans 16 amino acids. As for this clonotype: Antigen specificity is unknown.

The sample taken for sequencing was PBMCs or a T cell subset sorted from them (not recorded which). This chain connects TRBV19 to TRBJ1-6, with 7 bases identical to TRBD1. The receptor was derived from an adult woman who had mild COVID-19 (a few samples of this study predate the infection). Cell type and time point are not known. CDR3 loop: CASSPPGTAYNSPLHF. CDR3 DNA: TGTGCCAGTAGTCCCCCCGGGACAGCTTATAATTCACCCCTCCACTTT.